Below are 12 T cell receptor beta chains sequenced from a single sample in a study of cytomegalovirus exposure and HLA in healthy donors. PCR primers comprised 60 Vbeta and 13 Jbeta primers. This table comes from immunoSEQ multiplex PCR, and its TCRdb copy is limited to in-frame clones, with some not included. The sample holds tens of thousands of clones. The sequenced sample consisted of PBMCs. The source is a female donor in good health and CMV-seronegative.

J is TRBJ2-3 and V is TRBV10-3; D gene unclear. The V end lost 5 bases, the J end lost 0 bases, and 3 bases lay between the germline ends. CDR1 is ENHRY, CDR2 SYGVKD, per germline. The CDR3 has 12 residues. In DNA form, the CDR3 reads TGTGCCATCAGTCCTAGCACAGATACGCAGTATTTT. Translation gives CAISPSTDTQYF.

The V gene is TRBV5-1, the J gene TRBJ1-1; 7 nucleotides align to TRBD1. The CDR3 runs to 15 residues. Germline-derived CDR1 and CDR2 are SGHRS and YFSETQ. The trim removed 0 bases at V and 4 bases at J, leaving 6 bases unmatched. CDR3: CASSLEGTVATEAFF. CDR3 nucleotide sequence: TGCGCCAGCAGCTTGGAAGGGACAGTGGCCACTGAAGCTTTCTTT.

CDR3 amino acids: CASSVGTGSSYEQYF. CDR3 sequence (DNA): TGTGCCAGCAGCGTCGGGACAGGGAGCTCCTACGAGCAGTACTTC. The chain employs TRBV9 and TRBJ2-7; 9 bases map to TRBD1. Unmatched junction bases numbered 3, after V lost 2 bases and J lost 0 bases. CDR3 length: 15 residues. Germline V gives CDR1 SGDLS, CDR2 YYNGEE.

V is TRBV19 and J is TRBJ2-7, with TRBD2 matching 13 bases. The CDR3 extends over 15 amino acids. V trimming: 1 base; J trimming: 5 bases; junction bases outside the gene matches: 2. Germline loops: CDR1 LNHDA, CDR2 SQIVND (reference sequence). The CDR3 DNA is TGTGCCAGTAGTATAGCTGGGACTAGCGGGAACGAGCAGTACTTC. Residues: CASSIAGTSGNEQYF.

CDR3 in DNA: TGTGCCATTGGGGAGTCCTACGAGCAGTACTTC. Protein: CAIGESYEQYF. The gene calls are TRBV6-5 and TRBJ2-7, with a tentative D call TRBD2 (5 bases). This CDR3 is 11 amino acids long. With 10 bases removed from V and 1 base from J, the gap between germline ends came to 8 bases. CDR1 and CDR2 from the germline V gene are MNHEY and SVGAGI.

As DNA, the CDR3 is TGCGCCAGCAGACTTACCCACGATCGGGGCTACACCTTC. This translates into CASRLTHDRGYTF. The V call is TRBV4-1, the J call TRBJ1-2; D is unclear. Per the germline V gene, CDR1 is MGHRA and CDR2 is YSYEKL. CDR3 length: 13 amino acids. Trimming removed 6 bases from V and 8 bases from J, with 16 bases in between.

The chain combines TRBV5-6 with TRBJ1-1; possibly TRBD1 for D (6 bases). The CDR3 length is 15 residues. Germline V lookup: CDR1 SGHDT, CDR2 YYEEEE. V shed 0 bases and J shed 1 base, with 10 bases lying between them. The CDR3: CASSLDRTANTEAFF. The CDR3 nucleotides are TGTGCCAGCAGCTTGGACAGGACAGCGAACACTGAAGCTTTCTTT.

V usage is TRBV25-1 and J usage is TRBJ1-1, with TRBD1 identical over 8 bases. CDR1 MGHDK and CDR2 SYGVNS come from the germline V gene. V lost 4 bases, J lost 6 bases, and 13 bases stayed unmatched. The CDR3 totals 16 residues. The CDR3 DNA is TGTGCCAGCAGTGCCACCGCGGGCAGGGGGCAGGCTGAAGCTTTCTTT. Translated, it gives CASSATAGRGQAEAFF.

The chain has TRBV6-1 and TRBJ2-7, with 9 bases fitting TRBD1. Germline lookup yields CDR1 MNHNS and CDR2 SASEGT. V lost 5 bases to trimming and J lost 4 bases; unmatched junction nucleotides: 6. The CDR3 has 14 residues. CDR3 residues: CASSLGQGMYEQYF. CDR3 sequence (DNA): TGTGCCAGCAGTCTCGGACAGGGGATGTACGAGCAGTACTTC.

The rearrangement joins TRBV5-4 to TRBJ1-1; D remains ambiguous. Looked up from germline, CDR1 is SGHNT and CDR2 is YYREEE (reference sequence). The CDR3 sequence is 12 residues long. V shed 10 bases and J shed 0 bases, with 10 bases lying between them. CDR3 protein: CAYTSVNTEAFF. The CDR3 DNA is TGTGCCTATACGTCGGTGAACACTGAAGCTTTCTTT. Full variable domain (remainder filled in from reference TRBV5-4 and TRBJ1-1): ETGVTQSPTHLIKTRGQQVTLRCSSQSGHNTVSWYQQALGQGPQFIFQYYREEENGRGNFPPRFSGLQFPNYSSELNVNALELDDSALYLCAYTSVNTEAFFGQGTRLTVV.

This chain connects TRBV30 to TRBJ2-7, with 7 bases aligning to TRBD2. V dropped 1 base and J dropped 3; count of bases not matched to a gene: 6. The length of the CDR3 is 14 residues. Germline V CDR1 and CDR2: GTSNPN, SVGIG (reference sequence). The CDR3 DNA sequence: TGTGCCTGGAGTGAAAAGCGGGATCACTACGAGCAGTACTTC. Amino acid sequence: CAWSEKRDHYEQYF.

DNA of the CDR3: TGTGCCAGCTCACCGGGTCTTGGGCTAGCAAGGTACGAGCAGTACTTC. This translates into CASSPGLGLARYEQYF. The V call is TRBV18, the J call TRBJ2-7; D may be TRBD2 (5 bases). CDR3 length: 16 amino acids. The germline gives CDR1 KGHSH, CDR2 LQKENI. Trimming stripped 3 bases from V and 4 bases from J, with 19 bases between. Drawing the rest from reference TRBV18 and TRBJ2-7, the complete variable domain is NAGVMQNPRHLVRRRGQEARLRCSPMKGHSHVYWYRQLPEEGLKFMVYLQKENIIDESGMPKERFSAEFPKEGPSILRIQQVVRGDSAAYFCASSPGLGLARYEQYFGPGTRLTVT.